This passage covers 3 T cell receptor beta chains from one sample sequenced in a study of siplizumab effects on memory and regulatory T cells. Some clones are missing from TCRdb's copy, which holds only in-frame ones; the method was immunoSEQ multiplex PCR. The sample has tens of thousands of clones, around 90% seen once. The specimen was CD8+ T cells sorted from blood. All receptors derive from a human donor in good health.

CDR3 DNA: TGTGCCAGCAGAACGGACAGTTCTGGGGCCAACGTCCTGACTTTC. Protein: CASRTDSSGANVLTF. The V and J genes are TRBV28 and TRBJ2-6; maybe TRBD1 (6 bases). The V gene's germline CDR1 is MDHEN and CDR2 SYDVKM. The V end lost 6 bases, the J end lost 1 base, and 10 bases lay between the germline ends. The CDR3 contains 15 residues.

This chain uses TRBV27 with TRBJ1-2; D is ambiguous. Germline values: CDR1 MNHEY, CDR2 SMNVEV (reference sequence). CDR3 length: 14 residues. The V end was cut by 6 bases, the J end by 5 bases, with 16 bases between. The CDR3 is CASRPLGDVYGYTF. CDR3 nucleotides: TGTGCCAGCAGACCTTTGGGCGACGTATATGGCTACACCTTC.

The gene calls are TRBV19 and TRBJ1-2; 7 bases agree with TRBD1. Germline trimming cut 7 bases from V and 7 bases from J; bases unmatched to any gene: 3. This CDR3 is 11 amino acids long. Per the germline V gene, CDR1 is LNHDA and CDR2 is SQIVND (reference sequence). CDR3 sequence (DNA): TGTGCCAGTAACAGGGGAGTTGGCTACACCTTC. Translated, it gives CASNRGVGYTF.